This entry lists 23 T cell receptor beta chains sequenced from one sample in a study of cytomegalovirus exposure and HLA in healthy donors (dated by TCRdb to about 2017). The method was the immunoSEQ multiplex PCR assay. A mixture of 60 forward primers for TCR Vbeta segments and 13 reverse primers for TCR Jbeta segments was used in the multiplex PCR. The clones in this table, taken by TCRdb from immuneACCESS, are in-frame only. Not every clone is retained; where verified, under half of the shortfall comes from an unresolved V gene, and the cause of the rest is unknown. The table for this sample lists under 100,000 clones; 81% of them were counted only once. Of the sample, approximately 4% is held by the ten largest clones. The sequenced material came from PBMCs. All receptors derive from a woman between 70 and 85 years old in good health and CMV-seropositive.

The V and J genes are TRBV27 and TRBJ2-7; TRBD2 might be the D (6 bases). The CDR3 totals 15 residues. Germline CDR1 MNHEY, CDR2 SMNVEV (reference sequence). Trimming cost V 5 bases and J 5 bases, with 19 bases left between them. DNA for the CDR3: TGTGCCAGCAGTACCTCACTAGCTTCGGGGAACGAGCAGTACTTC. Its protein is CASSTSLASGNEQYF.

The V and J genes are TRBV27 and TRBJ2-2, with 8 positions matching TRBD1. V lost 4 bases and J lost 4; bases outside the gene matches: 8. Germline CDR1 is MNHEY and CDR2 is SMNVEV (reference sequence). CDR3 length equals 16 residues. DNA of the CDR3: TGTGCCAGCAGTTCCGGACAGGGAGGCGGCACCGGGGAGCTGTTTTTT. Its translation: CASSSGQGGGTGELFF.

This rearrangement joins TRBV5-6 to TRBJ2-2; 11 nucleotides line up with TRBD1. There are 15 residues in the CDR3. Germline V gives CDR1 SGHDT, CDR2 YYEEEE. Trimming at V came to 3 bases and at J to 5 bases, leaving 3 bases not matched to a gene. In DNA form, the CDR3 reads TGTGCCAGCAGCTCGGACAGGGGGCGAACCGGGGAGCTGTTTTTT. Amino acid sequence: CASSSDRGRTGELFF.

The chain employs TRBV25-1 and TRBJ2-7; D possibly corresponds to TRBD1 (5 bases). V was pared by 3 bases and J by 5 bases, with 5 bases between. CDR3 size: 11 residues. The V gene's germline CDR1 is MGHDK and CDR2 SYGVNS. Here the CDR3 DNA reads TGTGCCAGCAGTGAGGGGCACGAGCAGTACTTC. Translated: CASSEGHEQYF.

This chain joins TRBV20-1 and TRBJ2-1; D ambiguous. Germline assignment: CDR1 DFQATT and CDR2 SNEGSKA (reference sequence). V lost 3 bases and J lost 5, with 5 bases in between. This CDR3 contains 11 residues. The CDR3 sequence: CSARTDNEQFF. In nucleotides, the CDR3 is TGCAGTGCTAGGACTGACAATGAGCAGTTCTTC.

CDR3 amino acids: CASGELAGVSSYNEQFF. Here the CDR3 DNA reads TGTGCCAGTGGCGAGCTAGCGGGGGTGAGCTCCTACAATGAGCAGTTCTTC. The J gene is TRBJ2-1, the V gene TRBV28; TRBD2 agrees at 10 bases. The CDR3 is made up of 17 amino acids. The V gene end was trimmed by 9 bases and the J gene end by 0 bases; junction bases not matched to a gene: 11. Germline loops: CDR1 MDHEN, CDR2 SYDVKM.

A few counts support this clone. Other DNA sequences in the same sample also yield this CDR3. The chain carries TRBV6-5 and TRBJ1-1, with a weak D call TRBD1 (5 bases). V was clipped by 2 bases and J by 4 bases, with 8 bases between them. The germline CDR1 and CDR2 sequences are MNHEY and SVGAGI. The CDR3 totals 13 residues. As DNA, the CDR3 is TGTGCCAGCAGTTACAGAAGGGGCACTGAAGCTTTCTTT. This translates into CASSYRRGTEAFF.

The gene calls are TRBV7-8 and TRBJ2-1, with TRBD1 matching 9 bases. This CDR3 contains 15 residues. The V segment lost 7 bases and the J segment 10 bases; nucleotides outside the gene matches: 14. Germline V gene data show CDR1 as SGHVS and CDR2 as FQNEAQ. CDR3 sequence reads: CASTPGTGFLREQFF. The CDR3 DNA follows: TGTGCCAGCACCCCAGGGACAGGGTTTTTAAGGGAGCAGTTCTTC.

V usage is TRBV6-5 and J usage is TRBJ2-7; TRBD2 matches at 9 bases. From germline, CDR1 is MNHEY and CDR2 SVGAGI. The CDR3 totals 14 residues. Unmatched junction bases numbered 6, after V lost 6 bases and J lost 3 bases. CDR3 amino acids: CASRRSGGIYEQYF. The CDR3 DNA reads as TGTGCCAGCAGACGCAGCGGGGGGATCTACGAGCAGTACTTC.

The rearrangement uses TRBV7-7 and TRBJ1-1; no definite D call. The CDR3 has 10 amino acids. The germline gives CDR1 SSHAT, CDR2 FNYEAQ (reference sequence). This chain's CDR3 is CATSRGEAFF. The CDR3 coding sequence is TGTGCTACCTCCCGAGGCGAAGCTTTCTTT. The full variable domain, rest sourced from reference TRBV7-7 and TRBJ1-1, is GAGVSQSPRYKVTKRGQDVTLRCDPISSHATLYWYQQALGQGPEFLTYFNYEAQPDKSGLPSDRFSAERPEGSISTLTIQRTEQRDSAMYRCATSRGEAFFGQGTRLTVV.

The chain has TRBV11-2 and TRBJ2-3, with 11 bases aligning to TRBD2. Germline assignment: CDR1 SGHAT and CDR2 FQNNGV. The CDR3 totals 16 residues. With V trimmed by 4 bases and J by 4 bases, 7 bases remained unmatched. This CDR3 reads CASSSTSGRTADTQYF. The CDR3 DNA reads TGTGCCAGCAGCTCCACTAGCGGGAGAACGGCAGATACGCAGTATTTT.

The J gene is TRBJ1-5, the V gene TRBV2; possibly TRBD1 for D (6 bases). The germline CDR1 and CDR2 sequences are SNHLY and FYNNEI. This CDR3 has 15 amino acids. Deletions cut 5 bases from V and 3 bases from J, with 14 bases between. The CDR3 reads CASSPQGRDNQPQHF. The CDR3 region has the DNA TGTGCCAGCAGTCCACAGGGACGGGACAATCAGCCCCAGCATTTT.

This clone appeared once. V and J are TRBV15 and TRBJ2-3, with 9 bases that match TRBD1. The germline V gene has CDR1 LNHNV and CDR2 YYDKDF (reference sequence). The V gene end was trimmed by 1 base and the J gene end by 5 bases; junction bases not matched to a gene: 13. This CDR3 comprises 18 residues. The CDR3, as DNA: TGTGCCACCAGCAGAGTTACCGGGACAGGGTACTCAGGAGATACGCAGTATTTT. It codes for CATSRVTGTGYSGDTQYF.

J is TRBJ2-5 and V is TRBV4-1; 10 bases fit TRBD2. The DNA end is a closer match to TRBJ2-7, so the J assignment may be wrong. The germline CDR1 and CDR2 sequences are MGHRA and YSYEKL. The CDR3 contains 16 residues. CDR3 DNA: TGCGCCAGCAGCCAAGGAGGGGCTAGCGGGAGTTACGAGCAGTACTTC. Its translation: CASSQGGASGSYEQYF.

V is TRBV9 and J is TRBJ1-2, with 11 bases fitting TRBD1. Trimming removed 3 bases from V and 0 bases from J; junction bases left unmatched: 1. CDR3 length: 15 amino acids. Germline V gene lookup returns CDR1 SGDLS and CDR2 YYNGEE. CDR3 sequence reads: CASSEGQGANYGYTF. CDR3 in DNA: TGTGCCAGCAGCGAGGGACAGGGGGCTAACTATGGCTACACCTTC.

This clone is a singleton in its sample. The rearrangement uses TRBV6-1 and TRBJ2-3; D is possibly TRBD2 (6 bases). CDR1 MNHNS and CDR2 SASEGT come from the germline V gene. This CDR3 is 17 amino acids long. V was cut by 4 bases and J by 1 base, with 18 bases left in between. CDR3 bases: TGTGCCAGCAGTGGACCCCCCGGGGGAATGGGCACAGATACGCAGTATTTT. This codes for CASSGPPGGMGTDTQYF.

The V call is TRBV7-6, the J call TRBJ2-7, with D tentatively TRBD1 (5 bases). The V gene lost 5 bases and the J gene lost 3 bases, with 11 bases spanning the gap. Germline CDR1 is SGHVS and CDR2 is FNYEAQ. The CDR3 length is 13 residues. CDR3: CASSPREYYEQYF. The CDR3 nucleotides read TGTGCCAGCAGCCCCAGGGAATACTACGAGCAGTACTTC. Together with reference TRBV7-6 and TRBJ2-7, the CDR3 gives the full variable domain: GAGVSQSPRYKVTKRGQDVALRCDPISGHVSLYWYRQALGQGPEFLTYFNYEAQQDKSGLPNDRFSAERPEGSISTLTIQRTEQRDSAMYRCASSPREYYEQYFGPGTRLTVT.

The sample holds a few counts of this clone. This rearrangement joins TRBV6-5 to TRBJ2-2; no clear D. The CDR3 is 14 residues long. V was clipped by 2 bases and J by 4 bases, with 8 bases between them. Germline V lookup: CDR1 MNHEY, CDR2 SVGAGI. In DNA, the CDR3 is TGTGCCAGCAGTTACAGCGAGTTCACCGGGGAGCTGTTTTTT. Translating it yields CASSYSEFTGELFF.

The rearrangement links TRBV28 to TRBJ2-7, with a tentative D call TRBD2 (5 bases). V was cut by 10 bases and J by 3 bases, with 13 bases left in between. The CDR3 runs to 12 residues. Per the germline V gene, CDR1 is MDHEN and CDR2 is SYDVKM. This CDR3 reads CATRYGVYEQYF. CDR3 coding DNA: TGTGCCACTAGATACGGGGTCTACGAGCAGTACTTC.

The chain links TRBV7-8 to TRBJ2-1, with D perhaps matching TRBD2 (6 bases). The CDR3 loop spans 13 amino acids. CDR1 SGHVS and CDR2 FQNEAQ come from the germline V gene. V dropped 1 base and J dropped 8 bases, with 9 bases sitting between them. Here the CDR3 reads CASSLELAYEQFF. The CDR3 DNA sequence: TGTGCCAGCAGCTTAGAGCTAGCGTATGAGCAGTTCTTC.

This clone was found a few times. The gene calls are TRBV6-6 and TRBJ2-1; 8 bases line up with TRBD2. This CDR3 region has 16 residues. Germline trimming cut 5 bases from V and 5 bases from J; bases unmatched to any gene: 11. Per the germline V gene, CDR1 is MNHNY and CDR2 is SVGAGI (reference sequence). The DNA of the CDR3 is TGTGCCAGCAGTCCATCCGGGGCGGGAGGTAACAATGAGCAGTTCTTC. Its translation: CASSPSGAGGNNEQFF.

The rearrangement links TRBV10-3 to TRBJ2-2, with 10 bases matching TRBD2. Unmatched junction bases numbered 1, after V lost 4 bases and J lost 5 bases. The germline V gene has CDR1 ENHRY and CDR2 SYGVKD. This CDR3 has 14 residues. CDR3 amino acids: CAISGTSGTGELFF. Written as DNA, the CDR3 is TGTGCCATCAGTGGGACTAGCGGAACCGGGGAGCTGTTTTTT.

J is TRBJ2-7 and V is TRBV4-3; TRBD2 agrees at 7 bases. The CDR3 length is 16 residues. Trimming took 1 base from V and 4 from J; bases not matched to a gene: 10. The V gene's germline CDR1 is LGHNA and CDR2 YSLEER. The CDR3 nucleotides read TGCGCCAGCAGCCAAGCGGCCGGGCGCGGGAGTTACGAGCAGTACTTC. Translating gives CASSQAAGRGSYEQYF.